The 22 T cell receptor beta chains reported below all come from one sample, sequenced in a study of shared clonotypes between healthy human individuals (dated by TCRdb to about 2020). The library was obtained by the immunoSEQ multiplex PCR assay. TCRdb's version of the immuneACCESS table is confined to in-frame rearrangements and falls short of the full clone set. An unresolved V gene accounts for under half of the shortfall where checked; the remainder is of unknown origin. The sample yields 2 million to 2.5 million clones; around 90% were counted once. The top ten hold more than 0.35% of the sample. Specimen: naive CD4+ T cells from PBMCs. The sample's cell subset or site, from its label and the paper: CD45RA+ positively selected. The receptors were gathered from a man aged 18 to 35 in good health. Some clones in this sample may be carry-over from other donors' samples.

This clone has only one observation. The rearrangement joins TRBV2 to TRBJ2-3; 8 nucleotides match TRBD2. Unmatched junction bases numbered 8, after V lost 11 bases and J lost 4 bases. CDR1 SNHLY and CDR2 FYNNEI come from the germline V gene. This CDR3 is 13 amino acids long. Here the CDR3 reads CALSSGSPDTQYF. CDR3 DNA: TGTGCCTTATCGAGCGGGAGCCCAGATACGCAGTATTTT. The full variable domain, completed using reference TRBV2 and TRBJ2-3, is EPEVTQTPSHQVTQMGQEVILRCVPISNHLYFYWYRQILGQKVEFLVSFYNNEISEKSEIFDDQFSVERPDGSNFTLKIRSTKLEDSAMYFCALSSGSPDTQYFGPGTRLTVL.

The chain is built from TRBV7-3 and TRBJ2-3; D is possibly TRBD1 (5 bases). Germline-derived CDR1 and CDR2 are SGHTA and FQGTGA. The CDR3 is made up of 14 amino acids. Trimming left V 3 bases short and J 7 bases short, with 14 bases between. CDR3 DNA sequence: TGTGCCAGCAGCTTTTGGGGCATTCCTAATACGCAGTATTTT. Translation gives CASSFWGIPNTQYF. Together with reference TRBV7-3 and TRBJ2-3, the CDR3 gives the full variable domain: GAGVSQTPSNKVTEKGKYVELRCDPISGHTALYWYRQSLGQGPEFLIYFQGTGAADDSGLPNDRFFAVRPEGSVSTLKIQRTERGDSAVYLCASSFWGIPNTQYFGPGTRLTVL.

The rearrangement uses TRBV27 and TRBJ1-2; TRBD1 agrees at 7 bases. Trimming took 6 bases from V and 3 from J; bases not matched to a gene: 4. This CDR3 contains 13 residues. CDR1 and CDR2 (germline): MNHEY, SMNVEV (reference sequence). This chain's CDR3 is CASRTDRDYGYTF. In nucleotides, the CDR3 is TGTGCCAGCAGGACCGACAGGGACTATGGCTACACCTTC.

The chain links TRBV7-3 to TRBJ2-2; D is possibly TRBD1 (5 bases). The CDR3 length is 16 residues. Germline loops: CDR1 SGHTA, CDR2 FQGTGA. V was trimmed by 2 bases and J by 3 bases, leaving 13 bases between them. DNA for the CDR3: TGTGCCAGCAGCTTACAGGGTAGGGTGGACACCGGGGAGCTGTTTTTT. This sequence encodes CASSLQGRVDTGELFF.

The chain combines TRBV28 with TRBJ1-1; D perhaps matches TRBD1 (6 bases). CDR3 length equals 16 residues. V shed 7 bases and J shed 4 bases, with 22 bases lying between them. In germline, CDR1 is MDHEN, CDR2 SYDVKM. CDR3 DNA sequence: TGTGCCAGCACCAAAACCCCCCCACAGGGCTTCACTGAAGCTTTCTTT. Protein: CASTKTPPQGFTEAFF.

This clone appeared a single time. The V gene is TRBV18, the J gene TRBJ1-2; D uncertain. The V and J ends lost 2 bases and 8 bases respectively, with 6 bases between them. The CDR3 is 11 residues long. CDR1 is KGHSH and CDR2 is LQKENI in the germline V gene. CDR3 residues: CASSPGVGYTF. Written as DNA, the CDR3 is TGTGCCAGCTCACCAGGTGTCGGCTACACCTTC.

V usage is TRBV10-3 and J usage is TRBJ2-7, with D possibly being TRBD2 (7 bases). Trimming took off 6 bases at V and 5 bases at J, with 17 bases between the two ends. The CDR3 extends over 14 amino acids. CDR1 is ENHRY and CDR2 is SYGVKD in the germline V gene. The CDR3 sequence is CAIRNPTGGDEQYF. In DNA form, the CDR3 reads TGTGCCATCAGGAATCCCACGGGGGGCGACGAGCAGTACTTC.

The rearrangement joins TRBV29-1 to TRBJ2-2; no clear D. Germline V gene data show CDR1 as SQVTM and CDR2 as ANQGSEA. V dropped 3 bases and J dropped 0 bases, with 5 bases sitting between them. The CDR3 has 13 residues. The CDR3 DNA reads as TGCAGCGTTGACCACCCGAACACCGGGGAGCTGTTTTTT. Translation gives CSVDHPNTGELFF.

This chain links TRBV5-3 with TRBJ2-7; D is unresolved. TRBV5-3 has ORF status, its function being uncertain. The CDR3 extends over 11 amino acids. V lost 4 bases and J 4 bases, leaving 6 bases between the germline ends. CDR3 loop: CARSPDYEQYF. Here the CDR3 DNA reads TGTGCCAGAAGCCCCGATTACGAGCAGTACTTC.

In regard to this clone: Within the sample, other DNA sequences also encode this same CDR3. V and J are TRBV25-1 and TRBJ2-7; tentative D call: TRBD1 (6 bases). The length of the CDR3 is 12 residues. V dropped 6 bases and J dropped 2 bases, with 8 bases sitting between them. The V gene's germline CDR1 is MGHDK and CDR2 SYGVNS. The CDR3 bases are TGTGCCAGCAGCAGGGGTACCTACGAGCAGTACTTC. Its translation: CASSRGTYEQYF.

The chain couples TRBV9 to TRBJ1-2; weak D call: TRBD1 (6 bases). The V gene's germline CDR1 is SGDLS and CDR2 YYNGEE. There are 14 residues in the CDR3. Trimming removed 0 bases at V and 3 bases at J, with 9 bases between. The CDR3 loop reads CASSVGRTDYGYTF. The CDR3 region has the DNA TGTGCCAGCAGCGTAGGCAGGACAGACTATGGCTACACCTTC.

The chain links TRBV7-9 to TRBJ2-3, with 10 nucleotides matching TRBD1. The length of the CDR3 is 18 residues. Germline CDR1 reads SEHNR; CDR2 reads FQNEAQ (reference sequence). J gave up 1 base and V 4 bases, and 11 bases lay outside the gene matches. The CDR3 loop is CASSSKTGGHRRTDTQYF. CDR3 nucleotides: TGTGCCAGCAGCTCGAAGACAGGGGGCCATCGTCGCACAGATACGCAGTATTTT.

This chain links TRBV4-1 with TRBJ2-3; D ambiguous. The CDR3 spans 14 residues. V lost 0 bases and J lost 4, with 8 bases in between. CDR1 and CDR2 (germline): MGHRA, YSYEKL. CDR3 sequence (DNA): TGCGCCAGCAGCCAAGATAATCCCCCAGATACGCAGTATTTT. This codes for CASSQDNPPDTQYF.

This sequence joins TRBV7-9 and TRBJ2-6, with 8 positions matching TRBD1. J was trimmed by 5 bases and V by 4 bases; bases with no gene match: 4. The V gene's germline CDR1 is SEHNR and CDR2 FQNEAQ (reference sequence). This CDR3 has 15 residues. CDR3 in DNA: TGTGCCAGCAGCTCACAGGGGGGCTGGGCCAACGTCCTGACTTTC. Protein: CASSSQGGWANVLTF.

The J gene is TRBJ2-1, the V gene TRBV6-4; D is ambiguous. The germline V gene encodes CDR1 MRHNA and CDR2 SNTAGT. V dropped 6 bases and J dropped 8 bases, with 17 bases sitting between them. The CDR3 loop spans 14 amino acids. The CDR3 DNA is TGTGCCAGCAGCAAAGAGGCGGCGGCCCATGAGCAGTTCTTC. Translated: CASSKEAAAHEQFF.

This sequence joins TRBV20-1 and TRBJ2-1; D gene uncertain. Trimming cost V 1 base and J 9 bases, with 4 bases left between them. This CDR3 has 10 amino acids. The germline CDR1 and CDR2 sequences are DFQATT and SNEGSKA (reference sequence). Here the CDR3 reads CSARVIEQFF. The CDR3, as DNA: TGCAGTGCTAGAGTTATTGAGCAGTTCTTC.

The rearrangement uses TRBV19 and TRBJ2-3, with a tentative D call TRBD1 (6 bases). The germline CDR1 and CDR2 sequences are LNHDA and SQIVND (reference sequence). This CDR3 is 16 amino acids long. Trimming shortened V by 3 bases and J by 0 bases, and 13 bases separated the two germline ends. The CDR3 protein is CASSMPGQRSTDTQYF. The CDR3 region has the DNA TGTGCCAGTAGTATGCCGGGACAAAGAAGCACAGATACGCAGTATTTT.

The chain joins TRBV5-1 to TRBJ2-3; D is ambiguous. V was clipped by 1 base and J by 4 bases, with 10 bases between them. The CDR3 has 14 amino acids. CDR1 SGHRS and CDR2 YFSETQ come from the germline V gene. CDR3 bases: TGCGCCAGCAGCTTGACAGTTTTAGCAGATACGCAGTATTTT. It encodes CASSLTVLADTQYF.

V gene TRBV6-1 combines with J gene TRBJ2-7; TRBD1 aligns across 10 bases. Germline trimming cut 7 bases from V and 9 bases from J; bases unmatched to any gene: 12. CDR3 length: 14 amino acids. Germline CDR1 and CDR2: MNHNS and SASEGT. The CDR3 region is CASTTERQGAVQYF. The CDR3 coding sequence is TGTGCCAGCACTACAGAGCGACAGGGGGCTGTGCAGTACTTC.

The chain is built from TRBV19 and TRBJ2-2; TRBD2 matches 14 bases. CDR3 length: 16 residues. Unmatched junction bases numbered 6, after V lost 4 bases and J lost 8 bases. Germline V gene sequence: CDR1 LNHDA, CDR2 SQIVND (reference sequence). CDR3 coding DNA: TGTGCCAGTAGTAGAGGGGGGACTAGCGGGAGAGGGGAGCTGTTTTTT. Its protein is CASSRGGTSGRGELFF.

The chain carries TRBV7-9 and TRBJ2-7, with 11 positions matching TRBD2. The germline V gene encodes CDR1 SEHNR and CDR2 FQNEAQ (reference sequence). CDR3 length: 15 amino acids. Trimming removed 3 bases from V and 9 bases from J; junction bases left unmatched: 10. This CDR3 is CASSLALAGGLVQYF. In nucleotides, the CDR3 is TGTGCCAGCAGCTTGGCGTTAGCGGGAGGGCTTGTGCAGTACTTC.

The chain combines TRBV29-1 with TRBJ2-2, with 7 nucleotides matching TRBD2. With 4 bases clipped from V and 1 base from J, the junction kept 3 bases outside the gene matches. Germline V gene sequence: CDR1 SQVTM, CDR2 ANQGSEA. This CDR3 is 14 amino acids long. CDR3 sequence reads: CSVASGVNTGELFF. CDR3 in DNA: TGCAGCGTTGCGAGCGGGGTGAACACCGGGGAGCTGTTTTTT.